This entry lists 22 T cell receptor beta chains sequenced from one sample in a study of cytomegalovirus exposure and HLA in healthy donors. The primer mix had 60 Vbeta and 13 Jbeta primers. Profiled with immunoSEQ multiplex PCR; TCRdb holds only in-frame clones, not every one. The table lists around 70,000 clones. Sequenced input: PBMCs. These receptors were taken from a female donor in good health and CMV-seropositive.

The J gene is TRBJ2-2, the V gene TRBV9, with TRBD1 matching 9 bases. Per the germline V gene, CDR1 is SGDLS and CDR2 is YYNGEE. This CDR3 comprises 18 residues. J was trimmed by 2 bases and V by 0 bases; bases with no gene match: 8. CDR3: CASSVEPGQGTNTGELFF. The CDR3 nucleotides are TGTGCCAGCAGCGTAGAACCTGGACAGGGGACAAACACCGGGGAGCTGTTTTTT.

The chain employs TRBV29-1 and TRBJ1-2; perhaps TRBD1 as D (6 bases). V lost 0 bases and J lost 5, with 10 bases in between. CDR3 size: 13 residues. Germline V CDR1 and CDR2: SQVTM, ANQGSEA. CDR3 protein: CSVEEPTGYGYTF. CDR3 bases: TGCAGCGTTGAAGAGCCCACAGGGTATGGCTACACCTTC.

The gene calls are TRBV5-4 and TRBJ1-2, with a possible D match to TRBD1 (6 bases). The CDR3 consists of 17 residues. The V gene's germline CDR1 is SGHNT and CDR2 YYREEE (reference sequence). The V end was cut by 2 bases, the J end by 0 bases, with 17 bases between. The CDR3 region is CASSFAQGHLPNYGYTF. In nucleotides, the CDR3 is TGTGCCAGCAGCTTCGCACAGGGCCACCTACCTAACTATGGCTACACCTTC.

With regard to this clone: This same CDR3 is encoded by further DNA sequences in the sample. The V and J genes are TRBV6-5 and TRBJ1-6, with D hard to call. V shed 8 bases and J shed 10 bases, with 18 bases lying between them. Looked up from germline, CDR1 is MNHEY and CDR2 is SVGAGI. The CDR3 has 14 residues. The CDR3 DNA reads TGTGCCAGCGGTGGACGAATAGGAGGGTCACCCCTCCACTTT. Translation gives CASGGRIGGSPLHF.

The chain's CDR3 is CASSHGGEQFF. CDR3 DNA sequence: TGTGCCAGCAGCCACGGTGGTGAGCAGTTCTTC. The genes are TRBV6-5 and TRBJ2-1; D is unclear. CDR1 MNHEY and CDR2 SVGAGI come from the germline V gene. The CDR3 spans 11 residues. Trimming left V 6 bases short and J 9 bases short, with 9 bases between.

The V gene is TRBV5-1, the J gene TRBJ2-1; D remains ambiguous. Between the trimmed V and J ends, which lost 0 bases and 7 bases, there was a span of 11 bases. The CDR3 is 14 amino acids. The germline V gene encodes CDR1 SGHRS and CDR2 YFSETQ. The CDR3 DNA sequence: TGCGCCAGCAGCTTGGGACTCCAAACTAATGAGCAGTTCTTC. Residues: CASSLGLQTNEQFF. The full variable domain, rest sourced from reference TRBV5-1 and TRBJ2-1, is KAGVTQTPRYLIKTRGQQVTLSCSPISGHRSVSWYQQTPGQGLQFLFEYFSETQRNKGNFPGRFSGRQFSNSRSEMNVSTLELGDSALYLCASSLGLQTNEQFFGPGTRLTVL.

The CDR3 coding sequence is TGCGCCAGCAGCCAAGACTTTAGCGGGAGCTTCGATACGCAGTATTTT. It specifies CASSQDFSGSFDTQYF. The chain uses TRBV4-3 and TRBJ2-3; 9 nucleotides match TRBD2. The V segment lost 0 bases and the J segment 6 bases; nucleotides outside the gene matches: 7. Germline CDR1 reads LGHNA; CDR2 reads YSLEER. CDR3 size: 16 residues.

In DNA form, the CDR3 reads TGCGCCAGCAGGATAGGACAGGGAGCTAACTATGGCTACACCTTC. This translates into CASRIGQGANYGYTF. The chain employs TRBV5-1 and TRBJ1-2; 8 bases map to TRBD1. The length of the CDR3 is 15 residues. The J segment lost 0 bases and the V segment lost 5 bases, leaving 6 bases of the junction unmatched. Germline V gene sequence: CDR1 SGHRS, CDR2 YFSETQ. Combining the CDR3 with reference TRBV5-1 and TRBJ1-2 gives the whole variable domain KAGVTQTPRYLIKTRGQQVTLSCSPISGHRSVSWYQQTPGQGLQFLFEYFSETQRNKGNFPGRFSGRQFSNSRSEMNVSTLELGDSALYLCASRIGQGANYGYTFGSGTRLTVV.

The V call is TRBV4-3, the J call TRBJ2-5; no definite D call. Germline V gene sequence: CDR1 LGHNA, CDR2 YSLEER. V dropped 3 bases and J dropped 2 bases, with 13 bases sitting between them. The CDR3 has 15 amino acids. The CDR3 DNA follows: TGCGCCAGCAGCCAGTTCCGAGGAATACAAGAGACCCAGTACTTC. Translated: CASSQFRGIQETQYF.

The V call is TRBV7-3, the J call TRBJ1-1, with unresolved D. Per the germline V gene, CDR1 is SGHTA and CDR2 is FQGTGA. V lost 5 bases, J lost 5 bases, and 12 bases lay in between. This CDR3 region has 13 residues. CDR3 coding DNA: TGTGCCAGCAGCCCCCTGAGCGGTACTGAAGCTTTCTTT. The encoded protein is CASSPLSGTEAFF.

V and J are TRBV7-2 and TRBJ2-7, with a weak D call TRBD2 (5 bases). The V end was cut by 4 bases, the J end by 4 bases, with 11 bases between. CDR3 length: 13 residues. Germline V lookup: CDR1 SGHTA, CDR2 FQGNSA. The CDR3: CASSSRTVYEQYF. The CDR3 bases are TGTGCCAGCAGCTCTAGGACTGTTTACGAGCAGTACTTC.

The chain couples TRBV7-9 to TRBJ2-4; 9 bases fit TRBD2. The ends lost 1 base at V and 6 bases at J; junction bases unmatched: 4. Germline lookup yields CDR1 SEHNR and CDR2 FQNEAQ (reference sequence). There are 15 residues in the CDR3. CDR3 coding DNA: TGTGCCAGCAGCTTAGGACTAGCGGCACCAAACATTCAGTACTTC. Translation: CASSLGLAAPNIQYF.

This chain links TRBV7-2 with TRBJ1-2, with D maybe TRBD1 (5 bases). V lost 1 base, J lost 4 bases, and 16 bases lay in between. The CDR3 spans 16 residues. Germline CDR1 is SGHTA and CDR2 is FQGNSA. Here the CDR3 DNA reads TGTGCCAGCAGCTTAGTGGGGGGAGGGGAGCCCTATGGCTACACCTTC. Its protein is CASSLVGGGEPYGYTF.

The V call is TRBV28, the J call TRBJ2-5; D might be TRBD1 (6 bases). There are 16 residues in the CDR3. V lost 3 bases and J 3 bases, leaving 17 bases between the germline ends. Germline assignment: CDR1 MDHEN and CDR2 SYDVKM. The CDR3 bases are TGTGCCAGCAGTTTCAACGACAGGAGACTCGAAGAGACCCAGTACTTC. This translates into CASSFNDRRLEETQYF. The full variable domain, completed using reference TRBV28 and TRBJ2-5, is DVKVTQSSRYLVKRTGEKVFLECVQDMDHENMFWYRQDPGLGLRLIYFSYDVKMKEKGDIPEGYSVSREKKERFSLILESASTNQTSMYLCASSFNDRRLEETQYFGPGTRLLVL.

The chain employs TRBV30 and TRBJ2-3; TRBD2 matches 13 bases. V lost 2 bases to trimming and J lost 4 bases; unmatched junction nucleotides: 6. CDR1 and CDR2 (germline): GTSNPN, SVGIG (reference sequence). CDR3 length: 16 amino acids. The chain's CDR3 is CAWSKPGLAGSDTQYF. The CDR3 DNA reads TGTGCCTGGAGTAAACCGGGACTAGCGGGGTCAGATACGCAGTATTTT.

This chain uses TRBV30 with TRBJ1-2, with 7 nucleotides matching TRBD1. Trimming removed 0 bases from V and 2 bases from J; junction bases left unmatched: 12. This CDR3 is 17 amino acids long. CDR1 GTSNPN and CDR2 SVGIG come from the germline V gene (reference sequence). For the CDR3, the DNA is TGTGCCTGGAGTGTACGCCGGGACAGTATTTCCAACTATGGCTACACCTTC. It specifies CAWSVRRDSISNYGYTF.

The CDR3: CASSQDPGAGETQYF. The CDR3 DNA is TGCGCCAGCAGCCAAGATCCAGGGGCTGGGGAGACCCAGTACTTC. The genes are TRBV4-1 and TRBJ2-5; tentative D call: TRBD1 (6 bases). The germline V and J ends were trimmed by 0 bases and 5 bases, with 13 bases remaining between them. The V gene's germline CDR1 is MGHRA and CDR2 YSYEKL. The CDR3 consists of 15 residues.

V and J are TRBV27 and TRBJ2-2, with 9 bases lining up with TRBD2. Germline lookup yields CDR1 MNHEY and CDR2 SMNVEV (reference sequence). With 3 bases clipped from V and 1 base from J, the junction kept 6 bases outside the gene matches. The CDR3 length is 17 residues. In DNA form, the CDR3 reads TGTGCCAGCAGTTTCATAGCGGGAGCCCTGAACACCGGGGAGCTGTTTTTT. Translating gives CASSFIAGALNTGELFF.

The chain has TRBV28 and TRBJ1-1, with D maybe TRBD1 (6 bases). The CDR3 has 14 amino acids. Trimming removed 7 bases from V and 1 base from J, with 13 bases in between. Germline V gene data show CDR1 as MDHEN and CDR2 as SYDVKM. This chain's CDR3 is CASNTQGPNTEAFF. CDR3 nucleotide sequence: TGTGCCAGCAATACACAGGGACCGAACACTGAAGCTTTCTTT.

J is TRBJ2-2 and V is TRBV6-5; D is unclear. The CDR3 extends over 15 amino acids. CDR1 is MNHEY, CDR2 SVGAGI, per germline. V was pared by 1 base and J by 6 bases, with 12 bases between. The CDR3, as DNA: TGTGCCAGCAGTTACTTAGCAGAATCCCCCGGGGAGCTGTTTTTT. Encoded protein: CASSYLAESPGELFF.

The chain combines TRBV18 with TRBJ2-5; maybe TRBD1 (5 bases). Germline V lookup: CDR1 KGHSH, CDR2 LQKENI. V dropped 5 bases and J dropped 1 base, with 8 bases sitting between them. CDR3 length: 13 residues. CDR3 protein: CASSATVQETQYF. The CDR3 nucleotides read TGTGCCAGCTCAGCGACAGTCCAAGAGACCCAGTACTTC.

The V and J genes are TRBV4-3 and TRBJ2-7, with D perhaps TRBD1 (5 bases). The CDR3 covers 15 residues. In germline, CDR1 is LGHNA, CDR2 YSLEER. The V end was cut by 1 base, the J end by 2 bases, with 12 bases between. CDR3 nucleotides: TGCGCCAGCAGCCAAGTACTGACAGAAGCCTACGAGCAGTACTTC. Protein sequence: CASSQVLTEAYEQYF.